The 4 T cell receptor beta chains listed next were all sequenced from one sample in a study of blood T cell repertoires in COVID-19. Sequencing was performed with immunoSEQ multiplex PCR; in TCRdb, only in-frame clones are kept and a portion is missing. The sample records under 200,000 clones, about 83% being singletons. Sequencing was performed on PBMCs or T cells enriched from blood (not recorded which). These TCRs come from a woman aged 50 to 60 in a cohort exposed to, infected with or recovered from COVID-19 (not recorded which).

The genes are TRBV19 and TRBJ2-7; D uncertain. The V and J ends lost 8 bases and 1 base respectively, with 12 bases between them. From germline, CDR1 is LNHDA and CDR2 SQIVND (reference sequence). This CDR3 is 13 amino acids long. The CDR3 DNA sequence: TGTGCCAGTTCCATCCCCAATTCCTACGAGCAGTACTTC. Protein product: CASSIPNSYEQYF.

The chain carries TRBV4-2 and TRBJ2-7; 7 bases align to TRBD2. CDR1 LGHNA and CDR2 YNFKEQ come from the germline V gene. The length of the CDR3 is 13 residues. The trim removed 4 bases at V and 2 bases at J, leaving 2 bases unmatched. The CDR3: CASSRRGAYEQYF. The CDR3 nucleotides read TGTGCCAGCAGCCGACGGGGGGCCTACGAGCAGTACTTC.

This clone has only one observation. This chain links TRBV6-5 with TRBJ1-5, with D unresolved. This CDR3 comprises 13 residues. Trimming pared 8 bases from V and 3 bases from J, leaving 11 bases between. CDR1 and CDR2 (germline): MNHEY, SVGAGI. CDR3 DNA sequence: TGTGCCAGCTCTAACCCCAACAATCAGCCCCAGCATTTT. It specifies CASSNPNNQPQHF.

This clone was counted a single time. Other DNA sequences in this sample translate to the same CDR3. The CDR3 protein is CASSLSRGNTEAFF. In DNA form, the CDR3 reads TGTGCCAGCAGCTTAAGTAGGGGGAACACTGAAGCTTTCTTT. The chain uses TRBV5-4 and TRBJ1-1; D might be TRBD1 (5 bases). CDR3 size: 14 residues. Trimming took 2 bases from V and 1 from J, leaving 9 bases between them. In germline, CDR1 is SGHNT, CDR2 YYREEE (reference sequence).